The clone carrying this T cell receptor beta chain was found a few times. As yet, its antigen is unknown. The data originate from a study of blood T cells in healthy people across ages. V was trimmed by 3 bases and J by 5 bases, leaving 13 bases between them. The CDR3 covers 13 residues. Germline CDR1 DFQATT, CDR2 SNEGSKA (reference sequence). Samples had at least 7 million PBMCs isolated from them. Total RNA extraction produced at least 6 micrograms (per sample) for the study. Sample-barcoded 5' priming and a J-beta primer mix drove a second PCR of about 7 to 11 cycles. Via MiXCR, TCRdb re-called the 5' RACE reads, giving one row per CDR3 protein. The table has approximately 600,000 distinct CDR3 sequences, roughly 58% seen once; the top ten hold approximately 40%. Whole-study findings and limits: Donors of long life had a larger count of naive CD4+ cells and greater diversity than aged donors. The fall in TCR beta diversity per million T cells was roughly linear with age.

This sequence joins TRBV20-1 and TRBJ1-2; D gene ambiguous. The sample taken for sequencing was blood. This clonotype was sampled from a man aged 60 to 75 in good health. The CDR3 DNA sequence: TGCAGTGCTAGCCCCAGTGGTGGATATGGCTACACCTTC. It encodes CSASPSGGYGYTF.